The next 30 T cell receptor beta chains were all read from a single sample in a study of OX40 agonist ivuxolimab in advanced cancers. Some clones are missing from TCRdb's copy, which holds only in-frame ones; the method was immunoSEQ multiplex PCR. Of 50,000 to 60,000 clones listed, about 79% were seen once; the top ten hold almost 1.5%. The input for sequencing was CD4+ or CD8+ T cells sorted from blood, taken in a trial of the OX40 agonist ivuxolimab. These receptors came from an adult with an advanced solid tumor such as melanoma, head and neck, liver or kidney cancer.

The V and J genes are TRBV7-2 and TRBJ1-1; D might be TRBD1 (5 bases). There are 13 residues in the CDR3. V was clipped by 5 bases and J by 2 bases, with 9 bases between them. Germline CDR1 is SGHTA and CDR2 is FQGNSA. The CDR3 DNA follows: TGTGCCAGCAGCGAGACAGTCAACACTGAAGCTTTCTTT. Protein sequence: CASSETVNTEAFF.

This clone is a singleton in its sample. This chain links TRBV19 with TRBJ2-5; 7 bases are a match to TRBD2. CDR1 is LNHDA, CDR2 SQIVND, per germline (reference sequence). The ends lost 7 bases at V and 2 bases at J; junction bases unmatched: 7. The CDR3 loop spans 14 amino acids. The CDR3 nucleotides read TGTGCCAGTAAAGTAGCGGGCACACAAGAGACCCAGTACTTC. It translates to CASKVAGTQETQYF.

This clone showed up just once. For the CDR3, the DNA is TGCACCAGCAGCCCGACGGATATCGACTCCTACAATGAGCAGTTCTTC. It specifies CTSSPTDIDSYNEQFF. V is TRBV1 and J is TRBJ2-1. TRBV1 is a pseudogene locus. CDR3 length: 16 amino acids.

The V and J genes are TRBV7-2 and TRBJ2-5, with 9 nucleotides matching TRBD2. The CDR3 runs to 13 residues. V lost 6 bases to trimming and J lost 4 bases; unmatched junction nucleotides: 3. Per germline, CDR1 SGHTA and CDR2 FQGNSA. The DNA for the CDR3 is TGTGCCAGCAGTCGAGCGGGAGGAGAGACCCAGTACTTC. Translated, it gives CASSRAGGETQYF.

This clone was found once. The chain links TRBV29-1 to TRBJ2-3; a possible D gene is TRBD2 (6 bases). The CDR3 has 13 residues. The V gene's germline CDR1 is SQVTM and CDR2 ANQGSEA. V dropped 5 bases and J dropped 2 bases, with 11 bases sitting between them. The CDR3 spells CSVMGGFTDTQYF. CDR3 nucleotides: TGCAGCGTTATGGGAGGTTTCACAGATACGCAGTATTTT.

This chain joins TRBV30 and TRBJ1-5; D gene ambiguous. The length of the CDR3 is 13 residues. Trimming pared 2 bases from V and 3 bases from J, leaving 8 bases between. Germline CDR1 is GTSNPN and CDR2 is SVGIG (reference sequence). The chain's CDR3 is CAWSRQNNQPQHF. CDR3 DNA sequence: TGTGCCTGGAGTCGACAAAACAATCAGCCCCAGCATTTT.

The rearrangement links TRBV7-2 to TRBJ1-3, with a weak D call TRBD1 (6 bases). The CDR3 is 15 amino acids. Trimming removed 5 bases from V and 8 bases from J, with 19 bases in between. The germline CDR1 and CDR2 sequences are SGHTA and FQGNSA. The CDR3 here is CASSARGSGEDTIYF. In DNA, the CDR3 is TGTGCCAGCAGCGCGAGAGGGTCAGGGGAAGACACCATATATTTT. Filled out from reference TRBV7-2 and TRBJ1-3, the complete variable domain reads GAGVSQSPSNKVTEKGKDVELRCDPISGHTALYWYRQSLGQGLEFLIYFQGNSAPDKSGLPSDRFSAERTGGSVSTLTIQRTQQEDSAVYLCASSARGSGEDTIYFGEGSWLTVV.

The chain employs TRBV7-9 and TRBJ2-6; D remains ambiguous. CDR3 length: 19 residues. V lost 3 bases and J 0 bases, leaving 18 bases between the germline ends. Germline V lookup: CDR1 SEHNR, CDR2 FQNEAQ (reference sequence). The CDR3 sequence is CASSLTRTLGVSGANVLTF. CDR3 coding DNA: TGTGCCAGCAGCTTGACGAGAACCCTTGGGGTCTCTGGGGCCAACGTCCTGACTTTC.

The chain employs TRBV11-2 and TRBJ2-2; tentative D call: TRBD2 (5 bases). Trimming took off 4 bases at V and 10 bases at J, with 10 bases between the two ends. The CDR3 runs to 12 residues. CDR1 is SGHAT, CDR2 FQNNGV, per germline. The chain's CDR3 is CASSWRNEELFF. In DNA, the CDR3 is TGTGCCAGCAGCTGGAGGAACGAGGAGCTGTTTTTT.

V gene TRBV2 combines with J gene TRBJ1-4; TRBD1 is a possible D gene (6 bases). The V end lost 5 bases, the J end lost 11 bases, and 12 bases lay between the germline ends. The CDR3 runs 12 residues. Germline V CDR1 and CDR2: SNHLY, FYNNEI. CDR3: CASSTTGLKLFF. CDR3 in DNA: TGTGCCAGCAGTACCACAGGGCTGAAACTGTTTTTT. Using reference TRBV2 and TRBJ1-4 for the parts outside the CDR3, the full variable domain is EPEVTQTPSHQVTQMGQEVILRCVPISNHLYFYWYRQILGQKVEFLVSFYNNEISEKSEIFDDQFSVERPDGSNFTLKIRSTKLEDSAMYFCASSTTGLKLFFGSGTQLSVL.

This chain joins TRBV5-1 and TRBJ2-5; D perhaps matches TRBD1 (6 bases). Per germline, CDR1 SGHRS and CDR2 YFSETQ. V lost 7 bases and J lost 0, with 13 bases in between. CDR3 size: 14 residues. The DNA of the CDR3 is TGCGCCAGCGGCAAACAGGGCCACCAAGAGACCCAGTACTTC. Translation: CASGKQGHQETQYF.

This clone has at least ten counts. The genes are TRBV5-1 and TRBJ1-5, with TRBD1 as a possible D gene (5 bases). The CDR3 covers 15 residues. The V end was cut by 0 bases, the J end by 4 bases, with 11 bases between. In germline, CDR1 is SGHRS, CDR2 YFSETQ. CDR3 region: CASSLGRDPNQPQHF. The CDR3 DNA is TGCGCCAGCAGCTTGGGCAGGGACCCTAATCAGCCCCAGCATTTT. Drawing the rest from reference TRBV5-1 and TRBJ1-5, the complete variable domain is KAGVTQTPRYLIKTRGQQVTLSCSPISGHRSVSWYQQTPGQGLQFLFEYFSETQRNKGNFPGRFSGRQFSNSRSEMNVSTLELGDSALYLCASSLGRDPNQPQHFGDGTRLSIL.

The chain has TRBV27 and TRBJ2-7; possible D gene TRBD1, 5 bases. V was trimmed by 6 bases and J by 2 bases, leaving 11 bases between them. The CDR3 totals 13 residues. The germline V gene encodes CDR1 MNHEY and CDR2 SMNVEV (reference sequence). CDR3: CASSPGITYEQYF. CDR3 sequence (DNA): TGTGCCAGCAGCCCAGGGATAACCTACGAGCAGTACTTC.

This chain links TRBV4-2 with TRBJ2-1; D is uncertain. Trimming took 4 bases from V and 1 from J, leaving 11 bases between them. The germline CDR1 and CDR2 sequences are LGHNA and YNFKEQ. The CDR3 length is 15 residues. The CDR3 DNA follows: TGTGCCAGCAGCCTCCCTAGGTCTTCCTACAATGAGCAGTTCTTC. It translates to CASSLPRSSYNEQFF.

V usage is TRBV19 and J usage is TRBJ2-7; D perhaps matches TRBD2 (5 bases). The CDR3 runs to 13 residues. V lost 1 base and J 3 bases, leaving 7 bases between the germline ends. Germline values: CDR1 LNHDA, CDR2 SQIVND (reference sequence). The CDR3 is CASSIARDYEQYF. As DNA, the CDR3 is TGTGCCAGTAGTATAGCGAGGGACTACGAGCAGTACTTC.

The genes are TRBV14 and TRBJ2-3; 14 bases fit TRBD2. Losses at the gene ends were 4 bases for V and 13 bases for J; bases not matched to a gene: 7. This CDR3 is 14 amino acids long. From germline, CDR1 is SGHDN and CDR2 FVKESK. In nucleotides, the CDR3 is TGTGCCAGCAGCCCCCGACTAGCGGGGGGGCGGAAGTATTTT. This gives the protein CASSPRLAGGRKYF. Full variable domain (outside the CDR3, taken from reference TRBV14 and TRBJ2-3): EAGVTQFPSHSVIEKGQTVTLRCDPISGHDNLYWYRRVMGKEIKFLLHFVKESKQDESGMPNNRFLAERTGGTYSTLKVQPAELEDSGVYFCASSPRLAGGRKYFGPGTRLTVL.

Remarks on this clone: Within the sample, other DNA sequences also encode this same CDR3. This rearrangement joins TRBV13 to TRBJ1-5; TRBD1 agrees at 8 bases. The CDR3 has 16 amino acids. Trimming at V came to 1 base and at J to 7 bases, leaving 9 bases not matched to a gene. Per the germline V gene, CDR1 is PRHDT and CDR2 is FYEKMQ (reference sequence). As DNA, the CDR3 is TGTGCCAGCAGCTTAGCCCCCGCAGGGGGCCGACAGCCCCAGCATTTT. Translated, it gives CASSLAPAGGRQPQHF.

The chain has TRBV5-4 and TRBJ2-7, with TRBD2 matching 10 bases. The CDR3 contains 14 residues. Germline loops: CDR1 SGHNT, CDR2 YYREEE (reference sequence). Trimming removed 4 bases from V and 3 bases from J; junction bases left unmatched: 4. The CDR3 here is CASSTGLALYEQYF. CDR3 DNA: TGTGCCAGCAGCACGGGACTAGCGCTCTACGAGCAGTACTTC.

CDR3 sequence (DNA): TGTGCCAGCAGCCAGATGCCGGGACTAGCCGAGTATTTT. Residues: CASSQMPGLAEYF. The rearrangement links TRBV14 to TRBJ2-3, with TRBD2 matching over 9 bases. The germline gives CDR1 SGHDN, CDR2 FVKESK. The CDR3 has 13 amino acids. The V gene end was trimmed by 3 bases and the J gene end by 13 bases; junction bases not matched to a gene: 8. Combining the CDR3 with reference TRBV14 and TRBJ2-3 gives the whole variable domain EAGVTQFPSHSVIEKGQTVTLRCDPISGHDNLYWYRRVMGKEIKFLLHFVKESKQDESGMPNNRFLAERTGGTYSTLKVQPAELEDSGVYFCASSQMPGLAEYFGPGTRLTVL.

The chain is built from TRBV12-2 and TRBJ2-1; TRBD1, the table's D call, lacks a check against the DNA. TRBV12-2 corresponds to a pseudogene. This CDR3 has 17 amino acids. CDR3 sequence reads: CASRLLNRDRGVNEQFF. CDR3 sequence (DNA): TGTGCAAGTCGCTTACTTAACCGGGACAGGGGAGTCAATGAGCAGTTCTTC.

This clone turned up a few times. The V gene is TRBV4-2, the J gene TRBJ1-3; the D is unclear. V gave up 5 bases and J gave up 3 bases, with 11 bases separating them. Germline V gene data show CDR1 as LGHNA and CDR2 as YNFKEQ. The CDR3 totals 14 residues. The CDR3, as DNA: TGTGCCAGCAGCTTCAGTGCGGGTGGAAACACCATATATTTT. The encoded protein is CASSFSAGGNTIYF.

V gene TRBV5-3 combines with J gene TRBJ2-3; 8 bases agree with TRBD2. TRBV5-3 is designated an ORF whose function remains uncertain. V lost 1 base to trimming and J lost 2 bases; unmatched junction nucleotides: 12. CDR3 size: 18 residues. CDR3 region: CARSLRTSFLNHTDTQYF. In DNA form, the CDR3 reads TGTGCCAGAAGCTTGCGGACTAGCTTTTTAAATCACACAGATACGCAGTATTTT.

The chain has TRBV5-6 and TRBJ2-1, with D perhaps TRBD2 (6 bases). The CDR3 length is 15 residues. Germline CDR1 SGHDT, CDR2 YYEEEE. Trimming pared 0 bases from V and 2 bases from J, leaving 9 bases between. The CDR3 sequence: CASSLGLDTYNEQFF. CDR3 nucleotide sequence: TGTGCCAGCAGCTTGGGACTAGACACCTACAATGAGCAGTTCTTC.

This clone occurred many times. The chain links TRBV4-1 to TRBJ1-2; possible D gene TRBD1, 6 bases. The germline V and J ends were trimmed by 4 bases and 6 bases, with 21 bases remaining between them. Per germline, CDR1 MGHRA and CDR2 YSYEKL. The CDR3 has 16 residues. CDR3 sequence (DNA): TGCGCCAGCAGCCGGGGTCCCGGGGGCACTTCCGATGGCTACACCTTC. Translation gives CASSRGPGGTSDGYTF.

The V gene is TRBV11-1, the J gene TRBJ2-5; D is unclear. CDR1 SGHAT and CDR2 FQDESV come from the germline V gene (reference sequence). The V end was cut by 2 bases, the J end by 1 base, with 5 bases between. CDR3 length equals 13 residues. CDR3 residues: CASSLNSQETQYF. CDR3 nucleotides: TGTGCCAGCAGCTTAAACAGCCAAGAGACCCAGTACTTC.

CDR3: CASSLTARHSGNTIYF. The DNA of the CDR3 is TGTGCCAGCTCACTTACGGCCCGCCACTCTGGAAACACCATATATTTT. V and J are TRBV18 and TRBJ1-3; D gene ambiguous. Trimming stripped 4 bases from V and 0 bases from J, with 13 bases between. Germline CDR1 and CDR2: KGHSH and LQKENI. CDR3 size: 16 residues.

The J gene is TRBJ2-1, the V gene TRBV4-1; no definite D call. The CDR3 is 13 amino acids. Germline assignment: CDR1 MGHRA and CDR2 YSYEKL. V was cut by 4 bases and J by 7 bases, with 11 bases left in between. Written as DNA, the CDR3 is TGCGCCAGCAGCCTCCTCGGCGGTAATGAGCAGTTCTTC. Encoded protein: CASSLLGGNEQFF.

This chain connects TRBV5-4 to TRBJ2-7, with unresolved D. Trimming shortened V by 0 bases and J by 2 bases, and 12 bases separated the two germline ends. The CDR3 sequence is 15 residues long. Germline V gene lookup returns CDR1 SGHNT and CDR2 YYREEE (reference sequence). The CDR3 DNA reads as TGTGCCAGCAGCTTGGGGCCAGCTATTGCCTACGAGCAGTACTTC. Protein: CASSLGPAIAYEQYF.

This clone was found a few times. This chain links TRBV9 with TRBJ1-2; weak D call: TRBD1 (6 bases). Germline loops: CDR1 SGDLS, CDR2 YYNGEE. The CDR3 spans 14 residues. V dropped 4 bases and J dropped 1 base, with 11 bases sitting between them. Here the CDR3 DNA reads TGTGCCAGCAGCCAAAGACAGGATAACTATGGCTACACCTTC. As protein: CASSQRQDNYGYTF.

To note about this clone: Mismatch with germline at one junction end may stem from a read error. The V and J genes are TRBV7-2 and TRBJ1-1; TRBD1 is a possible D gene (5 bases). Per the germline V gene, CDR1 is SGHTA and CDR2 is FQGNSA. CDR3 length equals 17 residues. The CDR3 nucleotides are TGTGCCAGCAGCCTCCAACCCAAGGGGAGATTGAACGCTGAAGCTTTCTTT. Its protein product is CASSLQPKGRLNAEAFF.